Listed below are T cell receptor beta chains from one sample, sequenced in a study of persistence of HIV-infected CD4 T cells. No antigen is known for these receptors. Sequencing used immunoSEQ multiplex PCR; TCRdb keeps in-frame clones, though not all of them. The repertoire has some 41,000 clones, over 80% of them found once; the top ten carry 1.6%. Sample: CD4+ T cells sorted from PBMCs after roughly 19-hour stimulation, taken from a patient who received antiretroviral therapy. The receptors were sampled from an adult man with HIV who was CMV-seropositive. CDR3s include the opening cysteine and the closing phenylalanine or tryptophan. The order of the fields is J gene, V gene, clone size, D gene, CDR3 DNA, CDR3 protein. D genes are given only for firm matches. The size entry is marked missing in some rows and otherwise reads once, few, many or a size class.

J: TRBJ1-1; V: TRBV2; size: .; D: TRBD1; DNA: TGTGCCAGCAGAGGGGTACAGGGGAGGATCGAAGCTTTCTTT; CDR3: CASRGVQGRIEAFF
J: TRBJ1-2; V: TRBV5-5; size: once; D: TRBD1; DNA: TGTGCCAGCAGCTTTGGGGTCGGGACAGGGTCCGGCTACACCTTC; CDR3: CASSFGVGTGSGYTF
J: TRBJ1-1; V: TRBV29-1; size: .; D: TRBD1; DNA: TGCAGCGTTCAGCAGGGGGCCTGGAACACTGAAGCTTTCTTT; CDR3: CSVQQGAWNTEAFF
J: TRBJ2-1; V: TRBV27; size: .; D: .; DNA: TGTGCCAGCCGCAATACAGGATCCGATGAGCAGTTCTTC; CDR3: CASRNTGSDEQFF
J: TRBJ2-3; V: TRBV6-2/TRBV6-3; size: .; D: .; DNA: TGTGCCAGCAGTTACCAACAAGGGCTTAGGACAGATACGCAGTATTTT; CDR3: CASSYQQGLRTDTQYF
J: TRBJ1-1; V: TRBV19; size: once; D: .; DNA: TGTGCCAGTAGTAACCCCCGACAGTTGAACACTGAAGCTTTCTTT; CDR3: CASSNPRQLNTEAFF
J: TRBJ1-3; V: TRBV29-1; size: .; D: .; DNA: TGCAGCGTGGTAATCGGAAACACCATATATTTT; CDR3: CSVVIGNTIYF
J: TRBJ2-1; V: TRBV7-6; size: .; D: TRBD1; DNA: TGTGCCAGCAGCCCACGACAGGGGAACAACAATGAGCAGTTCTTC; CDR3: CASSPRQGNNNEQFF
J: TRBJ1-5; V: TRBV6-5; size: few; D: .; DNA: TGTGCCAGCACCGCCTGGGAGCCCCATCAGCCCCAGCATTTT; CDR3: CASTAWEPHQPQHF
J: TRBJ2-7; V: TRBV7-8; size: .; D: .; DNA: TGTGCCAGCAGCTTAATTCCGGCAGGGAAGGTTTCTGGCGAGCAGTACTTC; CDR3: CASSLIPAGKVSGEQYF
J: TRBJ2-3; V: TRBV2; size: .; D: .; DNA: TGTGCCAGCAGCTCTACGGGGGGCAAAGATACGCAGTATTTT; CDR3: CASSSTGGKDTQYF
J: TRBJ2-7; V: TRBV20-1; size: .; D: .; DNA: TGCAGTGCTAGTGATACGGGATCCCACTACGAGCAGTACTTC; CDR3: CSASDTGSHYEQYF
J: TRBJ1-1; V: TRBV6-4; size: .; D: TRBD1; DNA: TGTGCCAGCAGTCGGGACAGCTTGAACACTGAAGCTTTCTTT; CDR3: CASSRDSLNTEAFF
J: TRBJ2-3; V: TRBV7-7; size: .; D: TRBD2; DNA: TGTGCCAGCAGCTTAAGGACCGGGGGGGTAGATACGCAGTATTTT; CDR3: CASSLRTGGVDTQYF
J: TRBJ1-6; V: TRBV7-2; size: .; D: TRBD1; DNA: TGTGCCAGCAGGGCTCAACAGGGGACACCCCTCCACTTT; CDR3: CASRAQQGTPLHF
J: TRBJ1-5; V: TRBV6-1; size: .; D: .; DNA: TGTGCCAGCAGTGAAGATCACGTCCGGGCCTCAAATCAGCCCCAGCATTTT; CDR3: CASSEDHVRASNQPQHF
J: TRBJ1-5; V: TRBV27; size: .; D: .; DNA: TGTGCCAGCAGTCCTTCTACAGGGTTTGGGAATCAGCCCCAGCATTTT; CDR3: CASSPSTGFGNQPQHF
J: TRBJ1-5; V: TRBV3-1/TRBV3-2; size: .; D: .; DNA: TGTGCCAGCAGCCAGGCTGGACAGTATCAGCCCCAGCATTTT; CDR3: CASSQAGQYQPQHF
J: TRBJ2-7; V: TRBV28; size: few; D: .; DNA: TGTGCCAGCAGTTTGCCAGGGAACACCTACGAGCAGTACTTC; CDR3: CASSLPGNTYEQYF
J: TRBJ2-7; V: TRBV28; size: .; D: .; DNA: TGTGCCAGCAGTTACCCTACAGGAACACCCTACTACGAGCAGTACTTC; CDR3: CASSYPTGTPYYEQYF
J: TRBJ2-5; V: TRBV10-2; size: .; D: .; DNA: TGCGCCAGCAGTGAGTCGTCATCGGGGTGGCGCGCCCAGTACTTC; CDR3: CASSESSSGWRAQYF
J: TRBJ2-7; V: TRBV28; size: .; D: TRBD1; DNA: TGTGCCAGCAGTTTAATAGGACAGGAGGAGGACGAGCAGTACTTC; CDR3: CASSLIGQEEDEQYF
J: TRBJ1-1; V: TRBV2; size: .; D: TRBD1; DNA: TGTGCCAGCGTTTGGACAGGCAACACTGAAGCTTTCTTT; CDR3: CASVWTGNTEAFF
J: TRBJ1-5; V: TRBV28; size: .; D: .; DNA: TGTGCCAGCGGGATTGTGGGGCCTACTAGCAATCAGCCCCAGCATTTT; CDR3: CASGIVGPTSNQPQHF
J: TRBJ1-2; V: TRBV4-2; size: once; D: TRBD1; DNA: TGTGCCAGCAGCCAAGATACAGGGGGTGGATATGGCTACACCTTC; CDR3: CASSQDTGGGYGYTF
J: TRBJ2-3; V: TRBV28; size: .; D: .; DNA: TGTGCCAGCAGTTTGGGGCTAGTCGGCACAGATACGCAGTATTTT; CDR3: CASSLGLVGTDTQYF
J: TRBJ1-4; V: TRBV19; size: .; D: .; DNA: TGTGCCAGTAGGAGAGAAAAACTGTTTTTT; CDR3: CASRREKLFF
J: TRBJ1-5; V: TRBV5-3; size: .; D: .; DNA: TGTGCCTTCCCAAGCGGGCCCCCAGTAGTAGAAGGAGTTCAGCCCCAGCATTTT; CDR3: CAFPSGPPVVEGVQPQHF
J: TRBJ1-2; V: TRBV6-1; size: .; D: .; DNA: TGTGCCAGCAGTGAGATCTACTATGGCTACACCTTC; CDR3: CASSEIYYGYTF
J: TRBJ1-5; V: TRBV10-3; size: .; D: .; DNA: TGTGCCATCAGTGAGCAGAAGGCCTCCCAGGGGCAGCCCCAGCATTTT; CDR3: CAISEQKASQGQPQHF
J: TRBJ2-3; V: TRBV5-1; size: .; D: .; DNA: TGCGCCAGCAGCTTGGCCGCCCACACAGATACGCAGTATTTT; CDR3: CASSLAAHTDTQYF